One and the same sample provided the 24 T cell receptor beta chains below, sequenced in a study of T cells after posttransplantation cyclophosphamide. The protocol was immunoSEQ multiplex PCR, while the TCRdb copy is restricted to in-frame clones and leaves out a portion. The sample lists approximately 39,000 clones, about 77% occurring once. Cyclophosphamide on days +3 and +4 followed busulfan-fludarabine conditioning and a marrow graft. The sequenced sample was CD4+ T cells sorted from blood, obtained just over 1,900 days after a stem cell transplant with posttransplant cyclophosphamide. These receptors were collected from a female patient aged 35 to 55 who received an allogeneic stem cell transplant from a related donor, was CMV-positive, and had no GVHD. These T cells may partly come from the graft donor.

J is TRBJ1-4 and V is TRBV19; 8 positions agree with TRBD1. Losses at the gene ends were 5 bases for V and 7 bases for J; bases not matched to a gene: 12. The CDR3 length is 16 residues. Germline V gene lookup returns CDR1 LNHDA and CDR2 SQIVND (reference sequence). Here the CDR3 reads CASSFRTGRFGEKLFF. CDR3 in DNA: TGTGCCAGTAGTTTCAGGACAGGGAGGTTCGGTGAAAAACTGTTTTTT.

The chain has TRBV18 and TRBJ1-4, with 9 bases identical to TRBD1. Germline V gene sequence: CDR1 KGHSH, CDR2 LQKENI. CDR3 size: 15 residues. V lost 1 base and J lost 5; bases outside the gene matches: 2. CDR3 loop: CASSPRDRENEKLFF. The CDR3 nucleotides are TGTGCCAGCTCACCACGGGACAGGGAGAATGAAAAACTGTTTTTT.

This clone was recorded once. The rearrangement links TRBV7-2 to TRBJ1-2, with D possibly being TRBD1 (6 bases). There are 14 residues in the CDR3. The germline V and J ends were trimmed by 1 base and 8 bases, with 14 bases remaining between them. From germline, CDR1 is SGHTA and CDR2 FQGNSA. As DNA, the CDR3 is TGTGCCAGCAGCTTAGGTTCAGGGGTGGACGGCTACACCTTC. It specifies CASSLGSGVDGYTF.

The chain uses TRBV7-9 and TRBJ1-1; TRBD1 matches 7 bases. In germline, CDR1 is SEHNR, CDR2 FQNEAQ (reference sequence). Germline trimming cut 5 bases from V and 6 bases from J; bases unmatched to any gene: 15. This CDR3 region has 16 residues. The CDR3: CASSNLSGRGKSEAFF. DNA for the CDR3: TGTGCCAGCAGCAACCTTTCGGGCAGGGGGAAATCTGAAGCTTTCTTT.

The V gene is TRBV2, the J gene TRBJ2-2; a weak D match, TRBD1 (6 bases). The CDR3 runs 17 residues. V was pared by 6 bases and J by 6 bases, with 23 bases between. Germline V gives CDR1 SNHLY, CDR2 FYNNEI. CDR3 protein: CASSDTGIFMSAGELFF. The DNA for the CDR3 is TGTGCCAGCAGCGATACAGGGATTTTTATGTCGGCCGGGGAGCTGTTTTTT. Variable domain in full (rest from reference TRBV2 and TRBJ2-2): EPEVTQTPSHQVTQMGQEVILRCVPISNHLYFYWYRQILGQKVEFLVSFYNNEISEKSEIFDDQFSVERPDGSNFTLKIRSTKLEDSAMYFCASSDTGIFMSAGELFFGEGSRLTVL.

This clone was detected ten times or more. V is TRBV1 and J is TRBJ1-4. TRBV1 corresponds to a pseudogene. The CDR3 is made up of 9 amino acids. As DNA, the CDR3 is TGCACCAGCAGTAGAAAACTGTTTTTT. Translating gives CTSSRKLFF.

The chain recombines TRBV9 with TRBJ1-1; D might be TRBD1 (6 bases). The V gene's germline CDR1 is SGDLS and CDR2 YYNGEE. The CDR3 contains 14 residues. V gave up 0 bases and J gave up 4 bases, with 10 bases separating them. The CDR3 sequence is CASSVGGGRTEAFF. The CDR3 DNA sequence: TGTGCCAGCAGCGTAGGAGGGGGTCGCACTGAAGCTTTCTTT.

The chain recombines TRBV7-2 with TRBJ1-6, with a tentative D call TRBD1 (6 bases). Germline V gene data show CDR1 as SGHTA and CDR2 as FQGNSA. The CDR3 totals 15 residues. Deletions cut 2 bases from V and 9 bases from J, with 14 bases between. The chain's CDR3 is CASSLQQGARSPLHF. CDR3 nucleotides: TGTGCCAGCAGCTTACAACAGGGTGCCCGTTCACCCCTCCACTTT.

The chain links TRBV27 to TRBJ2-2; possible D gene TRBD2, 5 bases. Germline-derived CDR1 and CDR2 are MNHEY and SMNVEV (reference sequence). The CDR3 runs 15 residues. V lost 1 base to trimming and J lost 3 bases, with 9 bases between them. The CDR3 DNA reads as TGTGCCAGCAGTTTATGGGAGCAGGACACCGGGGAGCTGTTTTTT. Translated: CASSLWEQDTGELFF.

This clone has only one observation. The chain is built from TRBV11-1 and TRBJ1-3, with 8 nucleotides matching TRBD1. This CDR3 region has 14 residues. Germline V CDR1 and CDR2: SGHAT, FQDESV (reference sequence). The trim removed 2 bases at V and 8 bases at J, leaving 5 bases unmatched. The CDR3 is CASSLTDRAYTIYF. The CDR3 DNA is TGTGCCAGCAGCTTAACGGACAGGGCGTACACCATATATTTT.

The genes are TRBV10-3 and TRBJ1-2; D perhaps matches TRBD1 (6 bases). Trimming removed 0 bases at V and 7 bases at J, with 18 bases between. The germline V gene encodes CDR1 ENHRY and CDR2 SYGVKD. The CDR3 spans 16 residues. The CDR3 loop is CAISESGTRPRGGYTF. The CDR3 DNA reads as TGTGCCATCAGTGAGTCCGGGACACGTCCCAGGGGTGGCTACACCTTC.

The V call is TRBV11-1, the J call TRBJ2-1; 9 nucleotides align to TRBD2. Germline CDR1 SGHAT, CDR2 FQDESV (reference sequence). CDR3 length: 15 amino acids. V shed 0 bases and J 3 bases; nucleotides not matched to a gene: 0. DNA for the CDR3: TGTGCCAGCAGCTTAGCGCGGGGGGGCTACAATGAGCAGTTCTTC. Translated, it gives CASSLARGGYNEQFF.

The chain has TRBV7-2 and TRBJ2-3, with TRBD2 matching over 11 bases. J lost 4 bases, V lost 4 bases, and 7 bases had no gene match. The CDR3 length is 16 residues. From germline, CDR1 is SGHTA and CDR2 FQGNSA. The CDR3 region is CASSSYSGGVADTQYF. In DNA form, the CDR3 reads TGTGCCAGCAGCTCCTATAGCGGGGGGGTTGCAGATACGCAGTATTTT.

This rearrangement joins TRBV18 to TRBJ2-2; TRBD1 matches 8 bases. CDR3 length equals 15 residues. J lost 4 bases, V lost 3 bases, and 4 bases had no gene match. Germline CDR1 is KGHSH and CDR2 is LQKENI. CDR3 bases: TGTGCCAGCTCACCGGGACAGGTTCGCACCGGGGAGCTGTTTTTT. This gives the protein CASSPGQVRTGELFF. Based on the CDR3 plus reference TRBV18 and TRBJ2-2, the full variable domain is NAGVMQNPRHLVRRRGQEARLRCSPMKGHSHVYWYRQLPEEGLKFMVYLQKENIIDESGMPKERFSAEFPKEGPSILRIQQVVRGDSAAYFCASSPGQVRTGELFFGEGSRLTVL.

V and J are TRBV5-8 and TRBJ1-6, with D perhaps TRBD1 (5 bases). The CDR3 covers 17 residues. The germline gives CDR1 SGHTS, CDR2 YDEGEE. Trimming stripped 2 bases from V and 5 bases from J, with 17 bases between. The chain's CDR3 is CASSLRGVINNNSPLHF. CDR3 coding DNA: TGTGCCAGCAGCTTACGGGGGGTTATAAACAATAATTCACCCCTCCACTTT.

V is TRBV15 and J is TRBJ2-7; a weak D match, TRBD1 (5 bases). Trimming pared 1 base from V and 5 bases from J, leaving 18 bases between. Germline V CDR1 and CDR2: LNHNV, YYDKDF (reference sequence). This CDR3 comprises 16 residues. The CDR3 is CATSRVRAPGKDEQYF. The CDR3 bases are TGTGCCACCAGCAGAGTCAGGGCGCCAGGGAAAGACGAGCAGTACTTC. Variable domain in full (rest from reference TRBV15 and TRBJ2-7): DAMVIQNPRYQVTQFGKPVTLSCSQTLNHNVMYWYQQKSSQAPKLLFHYYDKDFNNEADTPDNFQSRRPNTSFCFLDIRSPGLGDTAMYLCATSRVRAPGKDEQYFGPGTRLTVT.

CDR3 in DNA: TGCAGCGTTGACAGGGGTGGGGGGGACAATGAGCAGTTCTTC. As protein: CSVDRGGGDNEQFF. V usage is TRBV29-1 and J usage is TRBJ2-1, with a tentative D call TRBD2 (7 bases). Germline V lookup: CDR1 SQVTM, CDR2 ANQGSEA. The CDR3 runs to 14 residues. V lost 3 bases, J lost 5 bases, and 14 bases lay in between.

A few counts support this clone. CDR3 in amino acids: CASSPAGAGASNQPQHF. In DNA, the CDR3 is TGTGCCAGCAGCCCAGCAGGGGCAGGGGCTAGCAATCAGCCCCAGCATTTT. The V and J genes are TRBV7-9 and TRBJ1-5, with D tentatively TRBD1 (6 bases). Trimming pared 5 bases from V and 0 bases from J, leaving 17 bases between. The CDR3 covers 17 residues. Germline V gene sequence: CDR1 SEHNR, CDR2 FQNEAQ (reference sequence).

This clone was found a few times. This chain joins TRBV5-8 and TRBJ1-3; 11 nucleotides agree with TRBD1. After removal of 4 bases from V and 0 bases from J, the junction contained 9 bases not matched to a gene. CDR3 length: 18 residues. In germline, CDR1 is SGHTS, CDR2 YDEGEE. CDR3 nucleotide sequence: TGTGCCAGCAGCCCGGGGACAGGGGGTATACCCTCTGGAAACACCATATATTTT. Translated: CASSPGTGGIPSGNTIYF.

The rearrangement joins TRBV5-1 to TRBJ1-2; D is unclear. The V and J ends lost 4 bases and 2 bases respectively, with 12 bases between them. Germline CDR1 SGHRS, CDR2 YFSETQ. This CDR3 has 14 residues. The CDR3 DNA follows: TGCGCCAGCAGCCCGGGAGGCCAGAACTATGGCTACACCTTC. Residues: CASSPGGQNYGYTF.

The rearrangement uses TRBV27 and TRBJ1-2, with D tentatively TRBD1 (5 bases). CDR1 is MNHEY, CDR2 SMNVEV, per germline (reference sequence). V was cut by 5 bases and J by 4 bases, with 14 bases left in between. This CDR3 spans 14 amino acids. CDR3 sequence: CASSPLGGSYGYTF. Written as DNA, the CDR3 is TGTGCCAGCAGTCCCCTGGGGGGGAGCTATGGCTACACCTTC.

The chain joins TRBV11-2 to TRBJ2-7, with no clear D. The V gene's germline CDR1 is SGHAT and CDR2 FQNNGV. The CDR3 totals 14 residues. V lost 0 bases and J lost 1, with 7 bases in between. CDR3 region: CASSLDAVSYEQYF. For the CDR3, the DNA is TGTGCCAGCAGCTTAGACGCAGTTTCCTACGAGCAGTACTTC.

The chain carries TRBV6-7 and TRBJ2-5; D is possibly TRBD2 (6 bases). TRBV6-7 is an open reading frame, and its role is uncertain. The CDR3 consists of 15 residues. V lost 2 bases and J 2 bases, leaving 12 bases between the germline ends. Written as DNA, the CDR3 is TGTGCCAGCAGTTACGAGACTAGGGAACAAGAGACCCAGTACTTC. Protein: CASSYETREQETQYF.

V gene TRBV10-3 combines with J gene TRBJ1-2; TRBD1 is a possible D gene (5 bases). CDR1 and CDR2 (germline): ENHRY, SYGVKD. CDR3 length: 13 amino acids. V was clipped by 7 bases and J by 8 bases, with 17 bases between them. The CDR3 bases are TGTGCCATCACCAACCTTCGGGGGTCGGGCTACACCTTC. Protein: CAITNLRGSGYTF.